The text below deals with one TCR beta chain. Its antigen is as yet unknown. The sample is drawn from a study of beta chain features in type 1 diabetes. Isolated RNA was reverse transcribed in full, so expressed TCRB transcripts were sequenced. Repertoires were generated with immunoSEQ multiplex PCR, while TCRdb's copy carries only in-frame clones and drops some. The table includes around 150,000 clones, about 8.3% detected once. Looked up from germline, CDR1 is SGHNT and CDR2 is YENEEA. Germline trimming cut 5 bases from V and 7 bases from J; bases unmatched to any gene: 18. The CDR3 extends over 17 amino acids. General observations from the study: Shorter TCRB CDR3s, moderately but significantly so, were found in Type 1 diabetes patients in all four CD4+ subsets. Any HLA-type effect on TCRB rearrangement remained unresolved here.

The genes are TRBV11-3 and TRBJ2-5; TRBD2 matches at 8 bases. The sequence was collected from a woman between 18 and 30 years old with type 1 diabetes. What was sequenced was central memory CD4+ T cells from blood. The CDR3 reads CASSVRSGGYKRMTQYF. The CDR3 DNA reads TGTGCCAGCAGCGTCCGATCGGGAGGGTATAAGAGAATGACCCAGTACTTC.